This passage covers 17 T cell receptor beta chains from one sample sequenced in a study of T cell changes during pregnancy in multiple sclerosis. Sequencing was performed with immunoSEQ multiplex PCR; in TCRdb, only in-frame clones are kept and a portion is missing. This sample has around 20,000 clones, with about 90% found just once. Source: CD4+ T cells from peripheral blood mononuclear cells, taken in the third trimester of pregnancy. Receptor source: a female donor in good health, enrolled as a control in a pregnancy study.

The chain joins TRBV29-1 to TRBJ2-7, with 11 bases fitting TRBD1. The CDR3 sequence is 15 residues long. Germline V gives CDR1 SQVTM, CDR2 ANQGSEA. V gave up 2 bases and J gave up 3 bases; unmatched junction bases: 6. CDR3 sequence (DNA): TGCAGCGTTGAAATTTCGGGACAGGGGGGCTACGAGCAGTACTTC. It specifies CSVEISGQGGYEQYF.

In this sample, this clone turned up once. This sequence joins TRBV11-2 and TRBJ1-5, with TRBD1 matching 8 bases. In germline, CDR1 is SGHAT, CDR2 FQNNGV. CDR3 size: 14 residues. V lost 5 bases and J lost 6; bases outside the gene matches: 6. The CDR3 region has the DNA TGTGCCAGCAGCGTACAGGGGGTAGGTCAGCCCCAGCATTTT. Translating it yields CASSVQGVGQPQHF.

V gene TRBV9 combines with J gene TRBJ1-2; 7 bases match TRBD1. V shed 1 base and J 4 bases; nucleotides not matched to a gene: 1. Germline V gene lookup returns CDR1 SGDLS and CDR2 YYNGEE. The length of the CDR3 is 13 residues. DNA of the CDR3: TGTGCCAGCAGCGTAAGACAGGGCTATGGCTACACCTTC. Its translation: CASSVRQGYGYTF. Combining the CDR3 with reference TRBV9 and TRBJ1-2 gives the whole variable domain DSGVTQTPKHLITATGQRVTLRCSPRSGDLSVYWYQQSLDQGLQFLIQYYNGEERAKGNILERFSAQQFPDLHSELNLSSLELGDSALYFCASSVRQGYGYTFGSGTRLTVV.

This chain connects TRBV4-2 to TRBJ2-3, with D unresolved. Germline V lookup: CDR1 LGHNA, CDR2 YNFKEQ. V lost 0 bases to trimming and J lost 1 base, with 8 bases between them. This CDR3 region has 15 residues. The CDR3 spells CASSQESARTDTQYF. The CDR3, as DNA: TGTGCCAGCAGCCAAGAGAGCGCTCGCACAGATACGCAGTATTTT.

The gene calls are TRBV6-1 and TRBJ1-2; the D gene is possibly TRBD1 (6 bases). V was pared by 6 bases and J by 7 bases, with 12 bases between. This CDR3 has 12 residues. CDR1 and CDR2 from the germline V gene are MNHNS and SASEGT. CDR3 DNA sequence: TGTGCCAGCAGCACTGGGACATCTGGCTACACCTTC. Protein product: CASSTGTSGYTF.

The chain joins TRBV9 to TRBJ1-1; TRBD1 might be the D (6 bases). Germline V gene sequence: CDR1 SGDLS, CDR2 YYNGEE. This CDR3 region has 15 residues. V was pared by 0 bases and J by 4 bases, with 13 bases between. CDR3 sequence: CASSVGQARGTEAFF. The CDR3 nucleotides read TGTGCCAGCAGCGTAGGACAGGCCCGTGGCACTGAAGCTTTCTTT.

The CDR3 spells CASSLGDRSTEAFF. The CDR3 coding sequence is TGTGCCAGCAGCTTAGGGGACAGGAGCACTGAAGCTTTCTTT. The chain carries TRBV7-8 and TRBJ1-1, with 8 nucleotides matching TRBD1. V shed 1 base, J shed 4 bases, and the junction held 2 bases outside the gene matches. The CDR3 totals 14 residues. Germline-derived CDR1 and CDR2 are SGHVS and FQNEAQ.

This sequence joins TRBV28 and TRBJ2-5; weak D call: TRBD2 (5 bases). The CDR3 extends over 14 amino acids. Germline CDR1 reads MDHEN; CDR2 reads SYDVKM. V shed 7 bases and J shed 4 bases, with 16 bases lying between them. DNA for the CDR3: TGTGCCAGCACCGAACTAGGGAGAGGAGAGACCCAGTACTTC. It is translated as CASTELGRGETQYF.

This CDR3 reads CAWGQGDGYTF. The DNA of the CDR3 is TGTGCCTGGGGACAGGGGGATGGCTACACCTTC. The chain uses TRBV30 and TRBJ1-2; 10 bases map to TRBD1. The CDR3 is 11 amino acids. Trimming cost V 5 bases and J 6 bases; bases outside gene matches: 0. Germline CDR1 GTSNPN, CDR2 SVGIG (reference sequence).

The chain employs TRBV27 and TRBJ2-7, with 9 positions matching TRBD1. The germline gives CDR1 MNHEY, CDR2 SMNVEV (reference sequence). V was pared by 0 bases and J by 3 bases, with 6 bases of the junction left unmatched. CDR3 size: 16 residues. CDR3 sequence: CASSLSSGTGNYEQYF. CDR3 nucleotide sequence: TGTGCCAGCAGTTTATCGTCGGGGACAGGGAACTACGAGCAGTACTTC.

The genes are TRBV6-6 and TRBJ1-1, with a possible D match to TRBD1 (6 bases). The CDR3 covers 14 residues. Germline values: CDR1 MNHNY, CDR2 SVGAGI (reference sequence). V lost 3 bases and J 3 bases, leaving 11 bases between the germline ends. The CDR3 sequence is CASSYKGGDTEAFF. CDR3 nucleotide sequence: TGTGCCAGCAGTTATAAGGGGGGGGACACTGAAGCTTTCTTT.

The rearrangement joins TRBV7-3 to TRBJ2-2, with 12 bases aligning to TRBD2. CDR3 length: 16 residues. V shed 2 bases, J shed 9 bases, and the junction held 7 bases outside the gene matches. Germline V lookup: CDR1 SGHTA, CDR2 FQGTGA. CDR3 sequence: CASSLRRLAGERELFF. The CDR3 DNA follows: TGTGCCAGCAGCTTACGTCGACTAGCGGGGGAACGGGAGCTGTTTTTT.

The rearrangement joins TRBV2 to TRBJ1-2; 9 nucleotides agree with TRBD1. The germline V gene has CDR1 SNHLY and CDR2 FYNNEI. This CDR3 has 17 residues. J was trimmed by 8 bases and V by 0 bases; bases with no gene match: 13. The CDR3 DNA follows: TGTGCCAGCAGTGAAGCAAGGGGAGGGACAGGGTCTCTCGGCTACACCTTC. It codes for CASSEARGGTGSLGYTF.

This clone was counted only a few times. The V and J genes are TRBV9 and TRBJ2-1, with 8 bases aligning to TRBD2. Germline V CDR1 and CDR2: SGDLS, YYNGEE. V was clipped by 0 bases and J by 6 bases; unmatched bases: 8. The CDR3 is 16 residues long. The CDR3 DNA reads TGTGCCAGCAGCGTAGATTCGGGAGGGGTCATCAATGAGCAGTTCTTC. Translation: CASSVDSGGVINEQFF.

The chain has TRBV9 and TRBJ2-7; D gene uncertain. The V end lost 0 bases, the J end lost 0 bases, and 10 bases lay between the germline ends. Germline V gene data show CDR1 as SGDLS and CDR2 as YYNGEE. The CDR3 is 15 amino acids. The CDR3 DNA is TGTGCCAGCAGCGTAGGTGGGCATTACTCCTACGAGCAGTACTTC. As protein: CASSVGGHYSYEQYF.

V is TRBV6-5 and J is TRBJ2-1; TRBD1 matches 7 bases. With V trimmed by 9 bases and J by 8 bases, 13 bases remained unmatched. CDR1 and CDR2 (germline): MNHEY, SVGAGI. This CDR3 has 14 amino acids. CDR3: CASHRGPPGDEQFF. In DNA, the CDR3 is TGTGCCAGTCACAGGGGCCCACCTGGGGATGAGCAGTTCTTC.

The chain uses TRBV25-1 and TRBJ2-7, with 9 bases identical to TRBD1. The CDR3 totals 15 residues. The V gene's germline CDR1 is MGHDK and CDR2 SYGVNS. V gave up 4 bases and J gave up 3 bases; unmatched junction bases: 7. The CDR3 coding sequence is TGTGCCAGCAGTGGATACAGGGGGCATTACTACGAGCAGTACTTC. It translates to CASSGYRGHYYEQYF.